A single sample is the source of the 26 T cell receptor beta chains below, sequenced in a study of CD8+CD57+ T cells in acquired aplastic anemia. TCR beta VDJ and CDR3 profiling used genomic DNA as template. TCRdb ran MiXCR on the reads and lists one entry per CDR3 protein. The sample records about 210,000 distinct CDR3 sequences, 60% to 65% being singletons. What was sequenced was sorted CD4+, CD8+, or CD8+CD57+ T cells (not recorded which) from PBMCs. These receptors were obtained from a human donor in good health.

The rearrangement links TRBV5-6 to TRBJ1-5, with a weak D call TRBD1 (5 bases). The CDR3 consists of 16 residues. In germline, CDR1 is SGHDT, CDR2 YYEEEE. V lost 1 base and J lost 0, with 11 bases in between. As DNA, the CDR3 is TGTGCCAGCAGCTTGTTCAGGGACTATAGCAATCAGCCCCAGCATTTT. This encodes CASSLFRDYSNQPQHF.

This clonotype was counted at least ten times. The V call is TRBV6-5, the J call TRBJ2-7, with unresolved D. The germline V and J ends were trimmed by 5 bases and 6 bases, with 17 bases remaining between them. This CDR3 contains 14 residues. CDR1 is MNHEY and CDR2 is SVGAGI in the germline V gene. CDR3 loop: CASSNNPGLGEQYF. The CDR3, as DNA: TGTGCCAGCAGTAACAATCCGGGCCTCGGCGAGCAGTACTTC.

The CDR3 sequence: CASSQGTGPYEQYF. Written as DNA, the CDR3 is TGCGCCAGCAGCCAAGGGACGGGTCCCTACGAGCAGTACTTC. The chain uses TRBV4-1 and TRBJ2-7, with no clear D. In germline, CDR1 is MGHRA, CDR2 YSYEKL. Trimming took 1 base from V and 2 from J, leaving 9 bases between them. The CDR3 length is 14 residues.

The chain couples TRBV10-3 to TRBJ2-3; TRBD2 matches at 13 bases. V lost 3 bases and J lost 4; bases outside the gene matches: 4. The CDR3 length is 16 residues. Germline V CDR1 and CDR2: ENHRY, SYGVKD. For the CDR3, the DNA is TGTGCCATCAGTGACCTACTAGCGGGGGGGCCAGATACGCAGTATTTT. Its protein is CAISDLLAGGPDTQYF.

Concerning this clonotype: It is unclear where the CDR3 begins or ends on the DNA, so no DNA is shown, and the CDR3 is as TCRdb lists it. The chain couples TRBV14 to TRBJ1-2. Germline V lookup: CDR1 SGHDN, CDR2 FVKESK. Both ends counted, the CDR3 spans 22 residues. The CDR3 spells CDSSIYLCSVGGRDRGHYGYTF.

This clonotype was counted a single time. The CDR3 nucleotides are TGCGCCAGCAGCCTCGGGACAGGGGGCACCTACAATGAGCAGTTCTTC. Amino acid sequence: CASSLGTGGTYNEQFF. The gene calls are TRBV4-1 and TRBJ2-1; 12 bases are a match to TRBD1. Germline V gene sequence: CDR1 MGHRA, CDR2 YSYEKL. Trimming took 4 bases from V and 2 from J; bases not matched to a gene: 3. This CDR3 spans 16 amino acids.

A word on this clonotype: In this CDR3 the conserved last residue, phenylalanine or tryptophan, is missing, so a read error is likely. The gene calls are TRBV20-1 and TRBJ2-2; no definite D call. Germline assignment: CDR1 DFQATT and CDR2 SNEGSKA (reference sequence). CDR3 length: 14 residues. CDR3 residues: CASRPPPGTGELFS. CDR3 nucleotide sequence: TGTGCCAGCAGACCCCCTCCGGGTACCGGGGAGCTGTTTTCT.

V usage is TRBV2 and J usage is TRBJ2-7; possibly TRBD1 or TRBD2 for D (6 bases each). V lost 9 bases to trimming and J lost 0 bases, with 15 bases between them. CDR3 length: 14 residues. Germline CDR1 reads SNHLY; CDR2 reads FYNNEI. CDR3 residues: CARGPGAFSYEQYF. The CDR3, as DNA: TGTGCCAGGGGTCCGGGGGCCTTCTCCTACGAGCAGTACTTC.

The sample holds many counts of this clonotype. The rearrangement joins TRBV7-8 to TRBJ2-5, with 11 bases fitting TRBD2. CDR1 and CDR2 (germline): SGHVS, FQNEAQ. The CDR3 is 16 amino acids. Trimming took 1 base from V and 7 from J; bases not matched to a gene: 8. Here the CDR3 reads CASSLGLAGSLRTQYF. CDR3 bases: TGTGCCAGCAGCTTAGGACTAGCGGGGTCTTTACGGACCCAGTACTTC.

The V gene is TRBV2, the J gene TRBJ2-2; tentatively, D is TRBD1 (5 bases). The CDR3 length is 13 residues. The V gene lost 5 bases and the J gene lost 9 bases, with 13 bases spanning the gap. CDR1 is SNHLY and CDR2 is FYNNEI in the germline V gene. The CDR3 loop reads CASSPTVGRELFF. CDR3 bases: TGTGCCAGCAGTCCGACAGTGGGTAGGGAGCTGTTTTTT.

This clonotype was seen ten or more times. The rearrangement links TRBV9 to TRBJ1-4, with D possibly being TRBD1 (5 bases). The CDR3 sequence is 15 residues long. Trimming pared 0 bases from V and 6 bases from J, leaving 12 bases between. Germline-derived CDR1 and CDR2 are SGDLS and YYNGEE. CDR3 loop: CASSVGGGVDEKLFF. Here the CDR3 DNA reads TGTGCCAGCAGCGTAGGAGGAGGGGTGGATGAAAAACTGTTTTTT.

This clonotype was seen a few times. This chain joins TRBV7-9 and TRBJ1-6; a weak D match, TRBD1 (6 bases). Germline V CDR1 and CDR2: SEHNR, FQNEAQ (reference sequence). There are 14 residues in the CDR3. With 5 bases removed from V and 7 bases from J, the gap between germline ends came to 12 bases. Here the CDR3 reads CASSQQGGNSPLHF. CDR3 in DNA: TGTGCCAGCAGCCAACAGGGAGGGAATTCACCCCTCCACTTT.

The J gene is TRBJ2-3, the V gene TRBV29-1; 9 nucleotides line up with TRBD1. J lost 4 bases, V lost 1 base, and 3 bases had no gene match. This CDR3 has 14 residues. Germline values: CDR1 SQVTM, CDR2 ANQGSEA. The CDR3 DNA is TGCAGCGTTGAAGGGGGACAGGGATCAGATACGCAGTATTTT. It encodes CSVEGGQGSDTQYF.

This clonotype showed up many times. V gene TRBV7-6 combines with J gene TRBJ1-2, with TRBD1 identical over 7 bases. Losses at the gene ends were 3 bases for V and 3 bases for J; bases not matched to a gene: 4. Germline V gene lookup returns CDR1 SGHVS and CDR2 FNYEAQ. The CDR3 has 14 residues. CDR3 sequence reads: CASSFLTGDYGYTF. The CDR3 DNA reads TGTGCCAGCAGCTTCCTCACAGGGGACTATGGCTACACCTTC. Complete variable domain (other parts from reference TRBV7-6 and TRBJ1-2): GAGVSQSPRYKVTKRGQDVALRCDPISGHVSLYWYRQALGQGPEFLTYFNYEAQQDKSGLPNDRFSAERPEGSISTLTIQRTEQRDSAMYRCASSFLTGDYGYTFGSGTRLTVV.

This chain uses TRBV5-5 with TRBJ2-7; either TRBD1 or TRBD2 may fit D (5 bases each). The V gene's germline CDR1 is SGHKS and CDR2 YYEKEE (reference sequence). The V and J ends lost 4 bases and 0 bases respectively, with 11 bases between them. The CDR3 extends over 14 amino acids. CDR3 protein: CASSRGRVSYEQYF. As DNA, the CDR3 is TGTGCCAGCAGCCGGGGCAGGGTCTCCTACGAGCAGTACTTC.

This rearrangement joins TRBV4-1 to TRBJ2-7, with D perhaps assigned TRBD1 or TRBD2 (5 bases each). V lost 2 bases and J 2 bases, leaving 13 bases between the germline ends. The length of the CDR3 is 15 residues. Germline lookup yields CDR1 MGHRA and CDR2 YSYEKL. The CDR3 DNA reads TGCGCCAGCAGCCAACGCCAGGGAGAGGCCTACGAGCAGTACTTC. It specifies CASSQRQGEAYEQYF.

This clonotype was observed a handful of times. Possible read error: a much larger clone is one base away. V and J are TRBV7-8 and TRBJ1-2, with D perhaps matching TRBD1 (6 bases). The CDR3 sequence is 14 residues long. Germline V gene data show CDR1 as SGHVS and CDR2 as FQNEAQ. The V gene lost 0 bases and the J gene lost 7 bases, with 12 bases spanning the gap. CDR3 sequence (DNA): TGTGCCAGCAGCTTAGCGAGGGGGGCAGCTGGCTACACCTTC. Translation gives CASSLARGAAGYTF.

The chain has TRBV29-1 and TRBJ2-4, with 7 positions matching TRBD2. The CDR3 totals 12 residues. Per the germline V gene, CDR1 is SQVTM and CDR2 is ANQGSEA. V shed 3 bases and J 6 bases; nucleotides not matched to a gene: 2. The CDR3, as DNA: TGCAGCGTTGATATAGCGGGAAACATTCAGTACTTC. This codes for CSVDIAGNIQYF.

There are many counts of this clonotype. V usage is TRBV20-1 and J usage is TRBJ2-7, with 8 bases fitting TRBD1. Germline V gene lookup returns CDR1 DFQATT and CDR2 SNEGSKA (reference sequence). V was pared by 5 bases and J by 4 bases, with 13 bases of the junction left unmatched. This CDR3 contains 15 residues. The CDR3 sequence is CSADPTGQVKYEQYF. The CDR3 DNA is TGCAGTGCTGATCCCACGGGACAGGTGAAATACGAGCAGTACTTC.

V gene TRBV7-3 combines with J gene TRBJ2-3; TRBD1 matches at 9 bases. Germline V gives CDR1 SGHTA, CDR2 FQGTGA. This CDR3 has 16 amino acids. V shed 3 bases, J shed 2 bases, and the junction held 6 bases outside the gene matches. Here the CDR3 reads CASSLDRGFFTDTQYF. The CDR3 DNA follows: TGTGCCAGCAGCTTGGACAGGGGTTTTTTCACAGATACGCAGTATTTT.

This clonotype was seen a single time. CDR3 sequence reads: CSALPTSGGYEQYF. The CDR3 coding sequence is TGCAGTGCCCTACCGACTAGCGGGGGTTACGAGCAGTACTTC. This chain joins TRBV20-1 and TRBJ2-7; TRBD2 agrees at 12 bases. This CDR3 comprises 14 residues. The J segment lost 4 bases and the V segment lost 6 bases, leaving 7 bases of the junction unmatched. Germline loops: CDR1 DFQATT, CDR2 SNEGSKA (reference sequence).

This clonotype was seen at least ten times. The chain combines TRBV30 with TRBJ2-7; 8 bases are a match to TRBD1. The V gene's germline CDR1 is GTSNPN and CDR2 SVGIG (reference sequence). The CDR3 runs to 13 residues. The V gene end was trimmed by 5 bases and the J gene end by 0 bases; junction bases not matched to a gene: 3. As DNA, the CDR3 is TGTGCCTGGTACGACAGGGGCTCCTACGAGCAGTACTTC. Its translation: CAWYDRGSYEQYF.

The chain recombines TRBV15 with TRBJ2-5; D call uncertain. The CDR3 has 15 residues. CDR1 and CDR2 from the germline V gene are LNHNV and YYDKDF (reference sequence). Trimming pared 0 bases from V and 2 bases from J, leaving 10 bases between. Here the CDR3 reads CATSRDALSQETQYF. CDR3 coding DNA: TGTGCCACCAGCAGAGACGCCCTCAGTCAAGAGACCCAGTACTTC. The variable domain in full, with the rest retrieved from reference TRBV15 and TRBJ2-5, is DAMVIQNPRYQVTQFGKPVTLSCSQTLNHNVMYWYQQKSSQAPKLLFHYYDKDFNNEADTPDNFQSRRPNTSFCFLDIRSPGLGDTAMYLCATSRDALSQETQYFGPGTRLLVL.

Points on this clonotype: Likely a read error: the CDR3 ends without its conserved phenylalanine or tryptophan. It is unclear where the CDR3 begins or ends on the DNA, so no DNA is shown, and the CDR3 is as TCRdb lists it. This rearrangement joins TRBV6-2 or TRBV6-3 to TRBJ2-6. The CDR3 region is 8 residues in length, termini included. The germline V gene has CDR1 MNHEY and CDR2 SVGEGT. CDR3 amino acids: CASSYGTS.

In its sample, this clonotype was seen once. This chain connects TRBV10-2 to TRBJ1-6; the match to TRBD1 covers 7 bases. Germline assignment: CDR1 WSHSY and CDR2 SAAADI. The length of the CDR3 is 15 residues. V gave up 6 bases and J gave up 3 bases; unmatched junction bases: 5. CDR3 sequence: CASSEGTVYNSPLHF. CDR3 nucleotide sequence: TGCGCCAGCAGCGAGGGGACAGTCTATAATTCACCCCTCCACTTT.

The rearrangement joins TRBV7-2 to TRBJ1-5; D is perhaps TRBD1 (5 bases). V was pared by 4 bases and J by 7 bases, with 17 bases between. Germline V gene data show CDR1 as SGHTA and CDR2 as FQGNSA. The CDR3 length is 15 residues. The CDR3 DNA reads TGTGCCAGCAGCTCGCTTGGGGGAAGGGAACAGCCCCAGCATTTT. Translating it yields CASSSLGGREQPQHF.